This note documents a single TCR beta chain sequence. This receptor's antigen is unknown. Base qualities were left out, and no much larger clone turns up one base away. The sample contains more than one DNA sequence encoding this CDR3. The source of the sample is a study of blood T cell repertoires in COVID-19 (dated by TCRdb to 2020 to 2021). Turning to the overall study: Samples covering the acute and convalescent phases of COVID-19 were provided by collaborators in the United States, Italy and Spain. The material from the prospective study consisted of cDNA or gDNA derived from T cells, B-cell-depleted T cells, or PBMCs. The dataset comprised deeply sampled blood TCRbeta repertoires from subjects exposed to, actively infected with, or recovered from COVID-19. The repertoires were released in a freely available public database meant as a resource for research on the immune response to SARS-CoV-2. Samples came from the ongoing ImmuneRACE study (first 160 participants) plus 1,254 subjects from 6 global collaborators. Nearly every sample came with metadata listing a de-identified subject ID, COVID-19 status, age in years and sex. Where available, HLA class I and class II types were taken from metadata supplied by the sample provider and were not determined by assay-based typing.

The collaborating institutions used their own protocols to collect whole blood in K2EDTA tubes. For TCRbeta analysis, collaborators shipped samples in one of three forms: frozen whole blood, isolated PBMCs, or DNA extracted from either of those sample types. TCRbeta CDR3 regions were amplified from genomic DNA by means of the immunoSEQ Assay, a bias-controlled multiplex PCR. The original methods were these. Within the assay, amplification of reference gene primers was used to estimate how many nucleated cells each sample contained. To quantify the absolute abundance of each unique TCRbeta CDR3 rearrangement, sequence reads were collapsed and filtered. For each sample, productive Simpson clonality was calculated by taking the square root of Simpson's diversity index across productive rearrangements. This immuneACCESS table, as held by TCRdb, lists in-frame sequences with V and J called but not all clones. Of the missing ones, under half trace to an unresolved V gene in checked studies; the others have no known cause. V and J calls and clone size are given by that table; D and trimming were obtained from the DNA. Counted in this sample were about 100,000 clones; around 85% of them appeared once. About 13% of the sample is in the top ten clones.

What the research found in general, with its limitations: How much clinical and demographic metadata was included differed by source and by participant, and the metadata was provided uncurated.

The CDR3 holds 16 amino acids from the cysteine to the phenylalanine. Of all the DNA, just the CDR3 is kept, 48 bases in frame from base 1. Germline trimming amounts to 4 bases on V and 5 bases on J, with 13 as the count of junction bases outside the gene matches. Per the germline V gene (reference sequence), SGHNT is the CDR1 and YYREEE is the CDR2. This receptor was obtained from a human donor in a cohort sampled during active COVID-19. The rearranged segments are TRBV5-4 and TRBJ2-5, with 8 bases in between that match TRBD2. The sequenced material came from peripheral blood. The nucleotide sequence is TGTGCCAGCAGCCAGAAGAGCGGGGGAGCTTTTGAGACCCAGTACTTC. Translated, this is CASSQKSGGAFETQYF.